This is a list of T cell receptor beta chains from one sample in a study of tumor-infiltrating lymphocytes in primary liver carcinoma. MiXCR was run by TCRdb on the multiplex PCR reads, yielding one entry per CDR3 protein. The sample lists about 320,000 distinct CDR3 sequences, 65% occurring once. Specimen: peripheral blood. These receptors all come from a middle-aged man with primary liver carcinoma and hepatitis B virus infection. Both conserved end residues are trimmed from each CDR3.

V gene: TRBV6-2/TRBV6-3
CDR3 protein: ASSDREQY

V gene: TRBV11-2
CDR3 protein: ASSLVPSSTSGDEETQY

V gene: TRBV19
CDR3 protein: ASSPRAGGGQY

V gene: TRBV29-1
CDR3 protein: SVVAGGNEQY

V gene: TRBV6-5
CDR3 protein: AISRGWTNEKLL

V gene: TRBV4-3
CDR3 protein: TSSQVPGGETQY

V gene: TRBV7-8
CDR3 protein: ASSLKRVASTDTQY

V gene: TRBV6-2/TRBV6-3
CDR3 protein: VSSERNSYEQC

V gene: TRBV11-2
CDR3 protein: ASSPDRATHDQY

V gene: TRBV28
CDR3 protein: ASSLTSNSYEQY

V gene: TRBV28
CDR3 protein: ASSGGQLMGYT

V gene: TRBV29-1
CDR3 protein: NTDRGQSSYNEQF

V gene: TRBV24-1
CDR3 protein: ATSDWPEFYEQY

V gene: TRBV6-1
CDR3 protein: ASSETANQPQH

V gene: TRBV14
CDR3 protein: ASSRGLLARNIQY

V gene: TRBV4-2
CDR3 protein: ASSTQGAIPGANVLT

V gene: TRBV10-3
CDR3 protein: AVSRHSSGRAGETQY

V gene: TRBV11-1
CDR3 protein: ASSRQGVGANDLT

V gene: TRBV6-1
CDR3 protein: ASSEIRGSYNSPLH

V gene: TRBV5-1
CDR3 protein: ASMRETSYNEQF

V gene: TRBV6-5
CDR3 protein: ASGRGTYNEQF

V gene: TRBV11-1
CDR3 protein: ANSPGQEQY

V gene: TRBV5-6
CDR3 protein: ASSVFSGNTIY

V gene: TRBV14
CDR3 protein: ASSPVPGAGRVDTQY

V gene: TRBV11-2
CDR3 protein: ASSLVQGAREQY

V gene: TRBV30
CDR3 protein: AWSVQGPKNYGYT

V gene: TRBV14
CDR3 protein: ASSQDSIHNEQF

V gene: TRBV14
CDR3 protein: ASCRGLLAKNTQY